This TCR beta chain was retrieved from a study of preoperative IRX-2 immunotherapy in early breast cancer. The treatment denotes: preoperative locoregional IRX-2 cytokine immunotherapy. Preoperative locoregional IRX-2 cytokine immunotherapy was tested in the phase Ib source study. This clone was seen once. Clones were read by immunoSEQ multiplex PCR, and TCRdb kept only the in-frame ones, dropping some. The table includes under 6,000 clones, roughly two thirds detected once. Specimen: tumor tissue, collected before IRX-2 immunotherapy. The sequence was collected from a human donor with breast cancer.

Here the CDR3 DNA reads TGTGCCAGCGAGGGAACTGGCAATCAGCCCCAGCATTTT. Translation: CASEGTGNQPQHF. V usage is TRBV28 and J usage is TRBJ1-5; no reliable D call. This CDR3 has 13 amino acids. Per germline, CDR1 MDHEN and CDR2 SYDVKM. Deletions cut 8 bases from V and 2 bases from J, with 10 bases between.